A single sample gave rise to the 9 T cell receptor beta chains below, sequenced in a study of response to subunit inactivated influenza vaccine. TCRdb analysed the RT-PCR reads with MiXCR anew, one entry per CDR3 protein. The sample carries some 570,000 distinct CDR3 sequences, approximately 11% recorded once. These data were also reused for a study on T cells expressing NK-cell markers. From that study: Beta-chain TCR cDNA was generated via 5'RACE template switching with UMIs.

The specimen was PBMCs from blood, collected on the day of vaccination. The receptor set was obtained from a man aged 50 or older who received an inactivated influenza vaccine.

This clonotype was seen at least ten times. This rearrangement joins TRBV28 to TRBJ2-7; TRBD2 matches at 7 bases. This CDR3 spans 16 amino acids. Looked up from germline, CDR1 is MDHEN and CDR2 is SYDVKM. V lost 4 bases, J lost 2 bases, and 11 bases stayed unmatched. The CDR3 sequence: CASSSRWAGAPYEQYF. In nucleotides, the CDR3 is TGTGCCAGCAGTTCCCGATGGGCGGGAGCCCCCTACGAGCAGTACTTC.

This clonotype was recorded many times. This chain connects TRBV20-1 to TRBJ1-1; no reliable D call. The CDR3 has 11 residues. Germline CDR1 reads DFQATT; CDR2 reads SNEGSKA (reference sequence). The V end was cut by 2 bases, the J end by 7 bases, with 8 bases between. CDR3 loop: CSARRSGEAFF. The CDR3 coding sequence is TGCAGTGCTAGACGTTCCGGTGAAGCTTTCTTT.

As regards this clonotype: The junction does not match germline at one end; this may be a read error. The rearrangement links TRBV7-7 to TRBJ2-3, with D perhaps given as TRBD1 or TRBD2 (5 bases each). The CDR3 has 16 residues. In germline, CDR1 is SSHAT, CDR2 FNYEAQ (reference sequence). CDR3 sequence: CASSFRDRIPTDTQYF. For the CDR3, the DNA is TGTGCTAGCAGCTTTCGGGACCGAATACCCACAGATACGCAGTATTTT.

The rearrangement uses TRBV12-3 or TRBV12-4 and TRBJ2-1; possibly TRBD2 for D (5 bases). Between the trimmed V and J ends, which lost 4 bases and 1 base, there was a span of 14 bases. The CDR3 contains 16 residues. The CDR3 DNA is TGTGCCAGCAGTTCGTCATGGACTTCTTCCTACAATGAGCAGTTCTTC. This codes for CASSSSWTSSYNEQFF.

This chain links TRBV7-2 with TRBJ2-5; 13 bases line up with TRBD2. With V trimmed by 4 bases and J by 7 bases, 6 bases remained unmatched. The CDR3 extends over 15 amino acids. The germline V gene encodes CDR1 SGHTA and CDR2 FQGNSA. CDR3 loop: CASSSKGLAGRTQYF. The CDR3 region has the DNA TGTGCCAGCAGCTCGAAGGGACTAGCGGGGCGGACCCAGTACTTC.

The chain joins TRBV2 to TRBJ2-3; D may be TRBD1 or TRBD2 (5 bases each). This CDR3 contains 14 residues. Germline CDR1 SNHLY, CDR2 FYNNEI. V lost 6 bases to trimming and J lost 0 bases, with 10 bases between them. The chain's CDR3 is CASRGDTSTDTQYF. The CDR3 DNA follows: TGTGCCAGCAGGGGGGATACTAGCACAGATACGCAGTATTTT.

There are a few counts of this clonotype. This sequence joins TRBV5-6 and TRBJ1-2; no clear D gene. CDR1 and CDR2 from the germline V gene are SGHDT and YYEEEE. V shed 1 base and J shed 2 bases, with 18 bases lying between them. This CDR3 has 17 amino acids. In nucleotides, the CDR3 is TGTGCCAGCAGCTTGTATTATTTAGGATCCAAGAACTATGGCTACACCTTC. Its translation: CASSLYYLGSKNYGYTF.

This clonotype was picked up a small number of times. V usage is TRBV5-1 and J usage is TRBJ2-3; a possible D gene is TRBD1 (5 bases). Trimming stripped 1 base from V and 7 bases from J, with 13 bases between. Looked up from germline, CDR1 is SGHRS and CDR2 is YFSETQ. The CDR3 has 14 residues. This chain's CDR3 is CASSLSRVRHTQYF. Here the CDR3 DNA reads TGCGCCAGCAGCTTGTCCAGGGTGCGGCATACGCAGTATTTT.

The J gene is TRBJ2-5, the V gene TRBV5-1; D is possibly TRBD2 (5 bases). Germline V lookup: CDR1 SGHRS, CDR2 YFSETQ. Deletions cut 4 bases from V and 1 base from J, with 11 bases between. There are 14 residues in the CDR3. CDR3 coding DNA: TGCGCCAGCAGCACCCCAGCGGCCCAAGAGACCCAGTACTTC. As protein: CASSTPAAQETQYF.